What follows are 3 T cell receptor beta chains derived from one specimen sequenced in a study of blood T cell repertoires in COVID-19. The protocol was immunoSEQ multiplex PCR, while the TCRdb copy is restricted to in-frame clones and leaves out a portion. The sample shows some 160,000 clones, 85% to 90% of them seen only once. Sequencing used peripheral blood. Source of these receptors: a woman aged 80 or over with COVID-19, enrolled during active disease.

The rearrangement joins TRBV7-3 to TRBJ2-1; 10 bases map to TRBD1. J was trimmed by 4 bases and V by 5 bases; bases with no gene match: 11. Germline values: CDR1 SGHTA, CDR2 FQGTGA. This CDR3 region has 17 residues. DNA of the CDR3: TGTGCCAGCAGCGTTTCCGGGACAGGGGTTAGATACAATGAGCAGTTCTTC. Its translation: CASSVSGTGVRYNEQFF.

V is TRBV10-1 and J is TRBJ1-1; no reliable D call. The CDR3 runs 15 residues. Germline CDR1 and CDR2: WNHNN and SYGVQD (reference sequence). The germline V and J ends were trimmed by 0 bases and 1 base, with 9 bases remaining between them. CDR3 loop: CASSESTRENTEAFF. The CDR3 coding sequence is TGCGCCAGCAGTGAGTCGACTCGGGAGAACACTGAAGCTTTCTTT.

V is TRBV2 and J is TRBJ1-2; D is undetermined. V lost 5 bases and J lost 11, with 9 bases in between. The germline V gene has CDR1 SNHLY and CDR2 FYNNEI. The CDR3 loop spans 10 amino acids. CDR3 nucleotide sequence: TGTGCCAGCAGTTACGACGGGTACACCTTC. Protein product: CASSYDGYTF. The entire variable domain, with the rest obtained from reference TRBV2 and TRBJ1-2, is as follows: EPEVTQTPSHQVTQMGQEVILRCVPISNHLYFYWYRQILGQKVEFLVSFYNNEISEKSEIFDDQFSVERPDGSNFTLKIRSTKLEDSAMYFCASSYDGYTFGSGTRLTVV.